This T cell receptor beta chain was identified in a study of response to subunit inactivated influenza vaccine. General observations from the study: Only a handful of new T cells, the authors suggested, are recruited with each seasonal influenza vaccination.

TCRdb reprocessed the RT-PCR reads with MiXCR, giving one entry per CDR3 protein. Here the sample spans 550,000 to 650,000 distinct CDR3 sequences, roughly 12% being singletons. As concerns this clonotype: Its specificity is not known.

The CDR3 loop spans 12 amino acids. The germline gives CDR1 SQVTM, CDR2 ANQGSEA. The sequence derives from a man aged 50-59 years who received an inactivated influenza vaccine. The sample in question was PBMCs from blood, obtained on the day of vaccination. This chain links TRBV29-1 with TRBJ1-1; D uncertain. CDR3 nucleotide sequence: TGCAGTGAGCTATCCCCGAACACTGAAGCTTTCTTT. It specifies CSELSPNTEAFF.